This TCR beta chain was documented in a study of cytomegalovirus exposure and HLA in healthy donors. Study-level results: A few chains tied to CMV proved CMV antigen-specific in vitro. About 90% or about 30% of the time was how often most TCR beta V segments were productive, according to an earlier analysis. The authors later linked a missense DCLRE1C variant to TCR beta V- and J-gene trimming.

PCR primers comprised 60 Vbeta and 13 Jbeta primers. Sequenced by immunoSEQ multiplex PCR; TCRdb stores in-frame clones only, minus some. This listing includes fewer than 95,000 clones. Note on this clone: What it binds is unknown.

This TCR was sampled from a woman aged 35 to 49 in good health and CMV-seropositive. The specimen sequenced was PBMCs.

CDR3 amino acids: CASSPGQGDRNQPQHF. The CDR3 nucleotides read TGTGCCAGCAGCCCGGGACAGGGCGATCGTAATCAGCCCCAGCATTTT. The J gene is TRBJ1-5, the V gene TRBV5-5; 9 bases map to TRBD1. The germline V gene has CDR1 SGHKS and CDR2 YYEKEE (reference sequence). After removal of 4 bases from V and 4 bases from J, the junction contained 9 bases not matched to a gene. The CDR3 has 16 amino acids.